What follows are 30 T cell receptor beta chains derived from one specimen sequenced in a study of cytomegalovirus exposure and HLA in healthy donors. The PCR contained 60 Vbeta and 13 Jbeta primers. TCRdb's table, derived via immunoSEQ multiplex PCR, lists solely in-frame clones and lacks some. The sample includes tens of thousands of clones, roughly 70% of them seen just once. Sequenced sample: PBMCs. All receptors come from a man aged 60 to 69 in good health and CMV-seropositive.

This rearrangement joins TRBV18 to TRBJ1-2; 7 bases line up with TRBD1. Germline V gene sequence: CDR1 KGHSH, CDR2 LQKENI. V shed 4 bases and J 6 bases; nucleotides not matched to a gene: 5. The CDR3 totals 13 residues. CDR3 loop: CASSQQGLDGYTF. In nucleotides, the CDR3 is TGTGCCAGCTCACAACAGGGGTTAGATGGCTACACCTTC.

This chain uses TRBV6-4 with TRBJ2-1, with 8 nucleotides matching TRBD1. Germline V gives CDR1 MRHNA, CDR2 SNTAGT. The CDR3 extends over 18 amino acids. The trim removed 5 bases at V and 8 bases at J, leaving 20 bases unmatched. The CDR3 DNA reads as TGTGCCAGCAGTTCCGATGAGAGGACAGGGACCGTTGTGGATGAGCAGTTCTTC. Translating it yields CASSSDERTGTVVDEQFF.

The genes are TRBV11-2 and TRBJ2-5, with D possibly matching TRBD2 (7 bases). Per the germline V gene, CDR1 is SGHAT and CDR2 is FQNNGV. V lost 3 bases and J 4 bases, leaving 15 bases between the germline ends. The CDR3 spans 15 residues. In DNA, the CDR3 is TGTGCCAGCAGCTTGGCGGGGGCAGGGGCAGAGACCCAGTACTTC. As protein: CASSLAGAGAETQYF.

The chain carries TRBV7-9 and TRBJ2-7, with D unclear. The ends were cut back, 6 bases at V and 5 bases at J, with 11 bases in the middle. The CDR3 is 12 residues long. In germline, CDR1 is SEHNR, CDR2 FQNEAQ (reference sequence). The CDR3 spells CASRGIYNEQYF. The CDR3, as DNA: TGTGCCAGCAGGGGCATCTACAACGAGCAGTACTTC.

The chain links TRBV5-6 to TRBJ2-1; 14 nucleotides align to TRBD2. The CDR3 covers 16 residues. Unmatched junction bases numbered 3, after V lost 1 base and J lost 6 bases. Germline V CDR1 and CDR2: SGHDT, YYEEEE. CDR3 sequence reads: CASSLMGLAGVNEQFF. CDR3 bases: TGTGCCAGCAGCTTGATGGGACTAGCGGGGGTCAATGAGCAGTTCTTC.

This chain connects TRBV4-1 to TRBJ1-4, with D perhaps TRBD1 (6 bases). Trimming removed 1 base at V and 5 bases at J, with 11 bases between. Per germline, CDR1 MGHRA and CDR2 YSYEKL. This CDR3 spans 15 amino acids. DNA of the CDR3: TGCGCCAGCAGCCAAGGACAGGCCGGAAATGAAAAACTGTTTTTT. Its protein product is CASSQGQAGNEKLFF.

The chain uses TRBV19 and TRBJ2-1; 9 bases match TRBD1. The CDR3 extends over 15 amino acids. Unmatched junction bases numbered 2, after V lost 2 bases and J lost 3 bases. The V gene's germline CDR1 is LNHDA and CDR2 SQIVND (reference sequence). CDR3 coding DNA: TGTGCCAGTAGTATAACGGACAGGGGCTACAATGAGCAGTTCTTC. Its protein product is CASSITDRGYNEQFF. Together with reference TRBV19 and TRBJ2-1, the CDR3 gives the full variable domain: DGGITQSPKYLFRKEGQNVTLSCEQNLNHDAMYWYRQDPGQGLRLIYYSQIVNDFQKGDIAEGYSVSREKKESFPLTVTSAQKNPTAFYLCASSITDRGYNEQFFGPGTRLTVL.

The V gene is TRBV5-1, the J gene TRBJ2-5; 9 bases are shared with TRBD1. Germline CDR1 SGHRS, CDR2 YFSETQ. The CDR3 totals 14 residues. The J segment lost 5 bases and the V segment lost 2 bases, leaving 4 bases of the junction unmatched. The CDR3 DNA reads as TGCGCCAGCAGCTTCGGGACAGGGTCTGAGACCCAGTACTTC. Its protein is CASSFGTGSETQYF.

V is TRBV10-1 and J is TRBJ2-3, with TRBD1 matching over 8 bases. This CDR3 region has 14 residues. The ends lost 5 bases at V and 1 base at J; junction bases unmatched: 2. Germline V gene data show CDR1 as WNHNN and CDR2 as SYGVQD (reference sequence). The CDR3 region has the DNA TGCGCCAGCAGTCCGGGACAGGGCACAGATACGCAGTATTTT. It specifies CASSPGQGTDTQYF.

V is TRBV5-5 and J is TRBJ1-6; perhaps TRBD1 as D (5 bases). CDR1 is SGHKS and CDR2 is YYEKEE in the germline V gene (reference sequence). The CDR3 covers 13 residues. V lost 1 base to trimming and J lost 8 bases, with 7 bases between them. This CDR3 is CASSLSGDSPLHF. CDR3 in DNA: TGTGCCAGCAGCTTGTCGGGGGATTCACCCCTCCACTTT. Full variable domain (rest looked up from reference TRBV5-5 and TRBJ1-6): DAGVTQSPTHLIKTRGQQVTLRCSPISGHKSVSWYQQVLGQGPQFIFQYYEKEERGRGNFPDRFSARQFPNYSSELNVNALLLGDSALYLCASSLSGDSPLHFGNGTRLTVT.

The CDR3 DNA follows: TGTGCCAGCCTAAGAGCACCTGCCCAAGAGACCCAGTACTTC. Translating it yields CASLRAPAQETQYF. The chain recombines TRBV6-5 with TRBJ2-5, with D hard to call. CDR1 is MNHEY, CDR2 SVGAGI, per germline. This CDR3 has 14 residues. V lost 8 bases and J lost 1, with 14 bases in between.

V usage is TRBV18 and J usage is TRBJ1-2, with D possibly TRBD1 on 6 matching bases. The CDR3 extends over 17 amino acids. Germline V gene lookup returns CDR1 KGHSH and CDR2 LQKENI. V shed 4 bases and J shed 8 bases, with 26 bases lying between them. The CDR3 nucleotides read TGTGCCAGCTCACAGCAACATGCAGGGGCTTCACCGGAGGGCTACACCTTC. It encodes CASSQQHAGASPEGYTF.

CDR3 nucleotides: TGCAGCGTTGCTGCAGCAACTAATGAAAAACTGTTTTTT. It codes for CSVAAATNEKLFF. This chain connects TRBV29-1 to TRBJ1-4, with D unclear. The CDR3 totals 13 residues. Trimming took 4 bases from V and 0 from J, leaving 6 bases between them. Germline lookup yields CDR1 SQVTM and CDR2 ANQGSEA.

The V and J genes are TRBV7-9 and TRBJ1-1, with D hard to call. The CDR3 loop spans 16 amino acids. Germline CDR1 is SEHNR and CDR2 is FQNEAQ (reference sequence). Deletions cut 2 bases from V and 4 bases from J, with 17 bases between. The chain's CDR3 is CASSLPLPAEVTEAFF. The CDR3, as DNA: TGTGCCAGCAGCTTACCCCTCCCGGCCGAGGTCACTGAAGCTTTCTTT.

This rearrangement joins TRBV4-1 to TRBJ2-5, with 8 bases that match TRBD2. The CDR3 covers 20 residues. In germline, CDR1 is MGHRA, CDR2 YSYEKL. The J segment lost 4 bases and the V segment lost 1 base, leaving 20 bases of the junction unmatched. CDR3 residues: CASSQVAQRATSGGVETQYF. DNA of the CDR3: TGCGCCAGCAGCCAAGTTGCGCAAAGGGCAACTAGCGGAGGGGTAGAGACCCAGTACTTC.

The chain is built from TRBV2 and TRBJ1-2; the D is unclear. This CDR3 is built from 12 residues. The germline V gene has CDR1 SNHLY and CDR2 FYNNEI. V dropped 10 bases and J dropped 6 bases, with 15 bases sitting between them. In DNA form, the CDR3 reads TGTGCCACCCGGAAAGTGCAGGATGGCTACACCTTC. Amino acids: CATRKVQDGYTF.

The CDR3 nucleotides are TGTGCCAGCAGCTTCGTGTCTGCGGGGCCTTCCTACAATGAGCAGTTCTTC. Its translation is CASSFVSAGPSYNEQFF. The chain employs TRBV11-2 and TRBJ2-1, with a possible D match to TRBD2 (6 bases). Germline V lookup: CDR1 SGHAT, CDR2 FQNNGV. Trimming removed 3 bases from V and 1 base from J, with 16 bases in between. CDR3 size: 17 residues. Filled out from reference TRBV11-2 and TRBJ2-1, the complete variable domain reads EAGVAQSPRYKIIEKRQSVAFWCNPISGHATLYWYQQILGQGPKLLIQFQNNGVVDDSQLPKDRFSAERLKGVDSTLKIQPAKLEDSAVYLCASSFVSAGPSYNEQFFGPGTRLTVL.

The chain carries TRBV18 and TRBJ2-2; D perhaps matches TRBD1 (6 bases). The CDR3 extends over 15 amino acids. Germline V lookup: CDR1 KGHSH, CDR2 LQKENI. V was clipped by 1 base and J by 5 bases, with 11 bases between them. The CDR3 loop is CASSPRGQGTGELFF. The CDR3 nucleotides are TGTGCCAGCTCACCACGGGGGCAGGGGACCGGGGAGCTGTTTTTT.

The chain has TRBV30 and TRBJ1-3, with D tentatively TRBD1 (5 bases). Germline values: CDR1 GTSNPN, CDR2 SVGIG (reference sequence). The CDR3 has 15 amino acids. V was shortened by 0 bases and J by 4 bases, with 13 bases between the two germline ends. The CDR3 protein is CAWSVLGGAGNTIYF. The DNA of the CDR3 is TGTGCCTGGAGTGTACTTGGAGGGGCGGGAAACACCATATATTTT.

V is TRBV28 and J is TRBJ2-1; 8 positions agree with TRBD2. V was pared by 7 bases and J by 9 bases, with 14 bases of the junction left unmatched. The CDR3 contains 15 residues. CDR1 is MDHEN, CDR2 SYDVKM, per germline. CDR3 in DNA: TGTGCCAGCAACCTCGGGGTCGGTAGCGGGACTGAGCAGTTCTTC. Its protein is CASNLGVGSGTEQFF.

This clone was counted a few times. The chain recombines TRBV7-9 with TRBJ1-2, with 7 bases lining up with TRBD1. From germline, CDR1 is SEHNR and CDR2 FQNEAQ (reference sequence). CDR3 length equals 13 residues. The V gene end was trimmed by 5 bases and the J gene end by 8 bases; junction bases not matched to a gene: 8. This CDR3 is CASSPTRGGGYTF. DNA for the CDR3: TGTGCCAGCAGCCCAACCCGAGGGGGCGGCTACACCTTC.

CDR3: CASSPRENQPQHF. In DNA form, the CDR3 reads TGTGCCAGCAGTCCTCGAGAAAATCAGCCCCAGCATTTT. The rearrangement links TRBV27 to TRBJ1-5; D remains ambiguous. The germline CDR1 and CDR2 sequences are MNHEY and SMNVEV (reference sequence). The CDR3 length is 13 residues. V lost 5 bases and J 4 bases, leaving 9 bases between the germline ends.

The chain uses TRBV11-3 and TRBJ1-3; 7 nucleotides align to TRBD1. The J segment lost 2 bases and the V segment lost 5 bases, leaving 3 bases of the junction unmatched. The CDR3 is made up of 14 amino acids. Per the germline V gene, CDR1 is SGHNT and CDR2 is YENEEA. The CDR3 is CASSQQGTGNTIYF. CDR3 coding DNA: TGTGCCAGCAGCCAACAGGGGACTGGAAACACCATATATTTT.

V is TRBV6-5 and J is TRBJ2-2; D is unclear. V was shortened by 5 bases and J by 6 bases, with 7 bases between the two germline ends. Germline values: CDR1 MNHEY, CDR2 SVGAGI. The CDR3 has 12 amino acids. The CDR3 region is CASSPTAGELFF. CDR3 DNA sequence: TGTGCCAGCAGTCCTACGGCCGGGGAGCTGTTTTTT.

The chain recombines TRBV20-1 with TRBJ1-1; D is undetermined. Germline V lookup: CDR1 DFQATT, CDR2 SNEGSKA (reference sequence). The CDR3 is 11 residues long. V lost 6 bases, J lost 6 bases, and 11 bases lay in between. CDR3 DNA: TGCAGTGCCTCAGTGGGCGCTGAAGCTTTCTTT. This translates into CSASVGAEAFF.

The V gene is TRBV19, the J gene TRBJ1-5; D ambiguous. The length of the CDR3 is 14 residues. Per germline, CDR1 LNHDA and CDR2 SQIVND (reference sequence). The V gene lost 7 bases and the J gene lost 2 bases, with 12 bases spanning the gap. Here the CDR3 reads CASNSDWGNQPQHF. As DNA, the CDR3 is TGTGCCAGTAACTCGGACTGGGGCAATCAGCCCCAGCATTTT.

The CDR3, as DNA: TGTGCCAGCAGCCTCACCGACAGGGATGGGACCCAGTACTTC. Protein product: CASSLTDRDGTQYF. The V and J genes are TRBV7-6 and TRBJ2-5; 7 bases are a match to TRBD1. Germline lookup yields CDR1 SGHVS and CDR2 FNYEAQ. The CDR3 extends over 14 amino acids. The ends lost 5 bases at V and 7 bases at J; junction bases unmatched: 10.

Written as DNA, the CDR3 is TGCGCCAGCAGTTACGACAGGGCCGAGCAGTACTTC. Protein: CASSYDRAEQYF. The rearrangement links TRBV5-1 to TRBJ2-5; 7 bases align to TRBD1. The J call may be faulty, since TRBJ2-7 better matches the DNA end. Germline-derived CDR1 and CDR2 are SGHRS and YFSETQ. The length of the CDR3 is 12 residues.

This chain connects TRBV4-1 to TRBJ1-1; 11 positions match TRBD1. The germline gives CDR1 MGHRA, CDR2 YSYEKL. V lost 2 bases, J lost 0 bases, and 8 bases stayed unmatched. The CDR3 consists of 18 residues. CDR3 amino acids: CASSQPGQGGKMNTEAFF. The CDR3 bases are TGCGCCAGCAGCCAACCGGGACAGGGGGGAAAAATGAACACTGAAGCTTTCTTT.

The rearrangement links TRBV7-8 to TRBJ1-1; the match to TRBD1 covers 7 bases. Germline CDR1 is SGHVS and CDR2 is FQNEAQ. CDR3 length equals 14 residues. Trimming took 7 bases from V and 3 from J; bases not matched to a gene: 8. The CDR3 coding sequence is TGTGCCAGCACCTTTCGCACAGGGGACACTGAAGCTTTCTTT. Translated, it gives CASTFRTGDTEAFF.